This TCR beta chain was found in a study of cytomegalovirus exposure and HLA in healthy donors. With 3 bases removed from V and 5 bases from J, the gap between germline ends came to 13 bases. The CDR3 runs 13 residues. Germline values: CDR1 SQVTM, CDR2 ANQGSEA. A single count supports this clone. Its antigen is currently unknown. Study-wide results and caveats: Presence/absence analysis assumed near-uniform sequencing depth across donors.

This PCR relied on a set of 60 Vbeta primers and 13 Jbeta primers. Assay used: immunoSEQ multiplex PCR; TCRdb lists only in-frame clones, some missing. Of about 68,000 clones listed, about 81% are singletons. The clonotype was recovered from a human donor in good health. Sequencing input: PBMCs. J is TRBJ1-1 and V is TRBV29-1, with TRBD1 as a possible D gene (5 bases). The CDR3, as DNA: TGCAGCGTTGACTGGGGGGTGGGGACTGAAGCTTTCTTT. Translation gives CSVDWGVGTEAFF.